Sequencing of this TCR beta chain was carried out in a study of T-cell memory formation after mild COVID-19 (dated by TCRdb to about 2021). Study-wide context: TCR sequence clusters from the two donors were largely donor specific. Longitudinal TCRalpha and TCRbeta repertoire sequencing tracked T-cell clones expanding and contracting after mild COVID-19 in a couple of donors. Two young, previously healthy adult volunteers, one female and one male, were included in the cohort. Study-wide conclusions, independent of this receptor: Clones that contracted from day 15 to 85 showed balanced CD4/CD8 phenotypes, whereas a second wave of clones that expanded from day 15 to 37 leaned towards CD4+. The study included only a couple of mild cases, and larger cohorts that include severe cases with pre-infection samples were judged to be necessary. Whether the second-wave clones peaking on day 37 were SARS-CoV-2 specific was not confirmed. Some responding clones were detected in pre-infection memory, which suggested that pre-existing cross-reactive memory T cells had joined the SARS-CoV-2 response. Contracting CD4+ clones were found mainly in CM and EM memory subsets, while CD8+ clones were enriched in EMRA.

The reads were generated on an Illumina NovaSeq 6000. cDNA libraries for TCRalpha and TCRbeta were prepared by 5'RACE using constant-segment primers, with sample barcodes and unique molecular identifiers added. Trizol reagent was used to extract RNA from every sample. Libraries were amplified in two PCR steps, with a second sample barcode and Illumina TruSeq adapters added in the second step. Libraries were sequenced on an Illumina NovaSeq with 2 x 150 bp paired-end reads. Under the source paper's analysis protocol: Demultiplexing of reads and collapsing into UMI-guided consensus sequences were performed with migec v1.2.7. Using mixcr v2.1.11, UMI consensuses were aligned to TRA and TRB V and J templates and then assembled into clonotypes. Clonotypes were classified as expanded or contracted when called significant by both edgeR and NoisET, with noise models trained on biological replicates. For edgeR calls, the cutoffs were a false discovery rate-adjusted p below 0.01 and a log2 fold-change threshold of 1. PCA with hierarchical clustering of max-normalized trajectories of the 1000 most abundant clonotypes was used as exploratory dynamics analysis. The CD4 or CD8 phenotype of responding clones was assigned using the separately sequenced CD4+ and CD8+ repertoires. TCRdb itself trimmed the public reads at Q25 with fastp, ran MiXCR and retained productive beta chains. Rows are unified per CDR3 protein, each entry keeping the most common DNA and genes. The V and J calls shown here were made by TCRdb, not taken from the authors' results. For this sample there are approximately 240,000 distinct CDR3 sequences; 16% appear just once. The top ten constitute 3% to 4.5% of the sample.

Points on this clonotype: The antigen this receptor binds is unknown. Per-nucleotide qualities are absent, and no much larger clonotype sits a single base away.

V loses 7 bases of germline sequence and J loses 6 bases, and the interval between the two ends is 16 bases. Looking up the germline V gene (reference sequence) yields CDR1 SEHNR and CDR2 FQNEAQ. The CDR3 runs 13 amino acids, cysteine and phenylalanine included. Kept here is only the CDR3 DNA, which spans 39 bases and is read in frame from base 1. Ficoll-Paque density gradient centrifugation was the method used to isolate PBMCs. What was sequenced was PBMCs or a T cell subset sorted from them (not recorded which). Recombination linked TRBV7-9 to TRBJ2-7; 6 matching bases give a weak D call of TRBD2. The clonotype originates from a man between 18 and 29 years old who had mild COVID-19 (a few samples of this study predate the infection). The sample titles of this study are shuffled in the database, so cell type and time point are left out; the donor was told from shared clones. In nucleotide form, the sequence is TGTGCCAGCACGTGGAGGGATCGATCCGAGCAGTACTTC. Its amino acids are CASTWRDRSEQYF. The CDR3 plus the reference TRBV7-9 and TRBJ2-7 genes for the other parts give the full variable domain: DTGVSQNPRHKITKRGQNVTFRCDPISEHNRLYWYRQTLGQGPEFLTYFQNEAQLEKSRLLSDRFSAERPKGSFSTLEIQRTEQGDSAMYLCASTWRDRSEQYFGPGTRLTVT.